The next 17 T cell receptor beta chains were all read from a single sample in a study of blood T cells in healthy people across ages. A second PCR of 7 to 11 cycles used a sample-barcoded 5' primer and a J-beta primer mix. Using its own MiXCR run on the 5' RACE reads, TCRdb lists one record per CDR3 protein. The sample shows approximately 780,000 distinct CDR3 sequences, roughly 26% of them seen only once. Another study also made use of these data, one on T cells of mothers and their children.

The sequenced sample consisted of blood. These receptors originate from a boy between 10 and 17 years old in good health.

This chain connects TRBV3-1 to TRBJ2-4, with D tentatively TRBD1 (6 bases). Per the germline V gene, CDR1 is LGHDT and CDR2 is YNNKEL (reference sequence). CDR3 length equals 15 residues. V lost 0 bases and J lost 5, with 11 bases in between. The CDR3 DNA reads TGTGCCAGCAGCCAAGATCCGGCAGGGGAAAACATTCAGTACTTC. Protein: CASSQDPAGENIQYF.

This chain links TRBV6-1 with TRBJ2-6; no firm D call. The CDR3 loop spans 16 amino acids. Trimming took 5 bases from V and 0 from J, leaving 11 bases between them. Germline V gene sequence: CDR1 MNHNS, CDR2 SASEGT. CDR3 DNA sequence: TGTGCCAGCAGTCCCAAAGACAACTCTGGGGCCAACGTCCTGACTTTC. Its translation is CASSPKDNSGANVLTF.

This clonotype was seen only a few times. The chain combines TRBV7-9 with TRBJ2-5; D is unclear. Germline assignment: CDR1 SEHNR and CDR2 FQNEAQ (reference sequence). This CDR3 has 14 amino acids. V lost 0 bases and J lost 4, with 9 bases in between. CDR3 nucleotide sequence: TGTGCCAGCAGCTTAGCGAAAGACATAGAGACCCAGTACTTC. This translates into CASSLAKDIETQYF.

The J gene is TRBJ2-7, the V gene TRBV4-2, with D uncertain. V gave up 3 bases and J gave up 2 bases, with 11 bases separating them. Germline CDR1 reads LGHNA; CDR2 reads YNFKEQ. This CDR3 comprises 14 residues. CDR3 sequence (DNA): TGTGCCAGCAGCCAGAGATCCAACCCCTACGAGCAGTACTTC. It encodes CASSQRSNPYEQYF.

The chain recombines TRBV5-1 with TRBJ2-3; D perhaps matches TRBD2 (6 bases). The CDR3 contains 17 residues. V lost 3 bases to trimming and J lost 0 bases, with 17 bases between them. The germline gives CDR1 SGHRS, CDR2 YFSETQ. This CDR3 is CASSSRGRTTSTDTQYF. CDR3 DNA sequence: TGCGCCAGCAGCTCGAGGGGACGGACTACTAGCACAGATACGCAGTATTTT. Drawing the rest from reference TRBV5-1 and TRBJ2-3, the complete variable domain is KAGVTQTPRYLIKTRGQQVTLSCSPISGHRSVSWYQQTPGQGLQFLFEYFSETQRNKGNFPGRFSGRQFSNSRSEMNVSTLELGDSALYLCASSSRGRTTSTDTQYFGPGTRLTVL.

This clonotype was seen ten or more times. Germline and junction disagree at one end, which may indicate a read error. The rearrangement uses TRBV10-2 and TRBJ2-2; 10 nucleotides line up with TRBD2. The germline V gene encodes CDR1 WSHSY and CDR2 SAAADI. This CDR3 has 13 residues. The CDR3 DNA reads as TGCACCAGCAGTGACAGCGGGGGGGCGGAGCTGTTTTTT. It yields the protein CTSSDSGGAELFF.

This chain connects TRBV28 to TRBJ2-5; 7 bases are shared with TRBD1. The junction had 3 bases not matched to a gene; V was cut back by 2 bases and J by 0 bases. CDR1 MDHEN and CDR2 SYDVKM come from the germline V gene. There are 15 residues in the CDR3. The CDR3 sequence: CASSLRQGYQETQYF. CDR3 DNA sequence: TGTGCCAGCAGTTTACGACAGGGATACCAAGAGACCCAGTACTTC.

Turning to this clonotype: Since no conserved phenylalanine or tryptophan closes the CDR3, a read error is the likely cause. The chain has TRBV9 and TRBJ2-1; 11 positions agree with TRBD2. Unmatched junction bases numbered 4, after V lost 4 bases and J lost 1 base. The germline V gene has CDR1 SGDLS and CDR2 YYNGEE. This CDR3 is built from 16 residues. The CDR3 reads CASSFRLAGSYNEQFL. CDR3 nucleotide sequence: TGTGCCAGCAGCTTCCGACTAGCGGGGTCCTACAATGAGCAGTTCCTC.

This clonotype was found once. The chain couples TRBV6-5 to TRBJ1-2, with D perhaps TRBD1 (5 bases). CDR1 and CDR2 (germline): MNHEY, SVGAGI. The V end lost 8 bases, the J end lost 3 bases, and 13 bases lay between the germline ends. The CDR3 sequence is 13 residues long. The chain's CDR3 is CASSRGVHYGYTF. DNA for the CDR3: TGTGCCAGCTCCCGAGGGGTGCACTATGGCTACACCTTC.

This clonotype turned up a few times. V and J are TRBV7-2 and TRBJ1-2, with 7 nucleotides matching TRBD1. Trimming at V came to 3 bases and at J to 8 bases, leaving 18 bases not matched to a gene. The CDR3 is 17 amino acids. The germline gives CDR1 SGHTA, CDR2 FQGNSA. The CDR3 region is CASSLRDRGLRLTGYTF. CDR3 nucleotides: TGTGCCAGCAGCTTGAGGGACAGAGGGTTAAGGTTGACCGGCTACACCTTC. The full variable domain, with the rest looked up from reference TRBV7-2 and TRBJ1-2, is GAGVSQSPSNKVTEKGKDVELRCDPISGHTALYWYRQSLGQGLEFLIYFQGNSAPDKSGLPSDRFSAERTGGSVSTLTIQRTQQEDSAVYLCASSLRDRGLRLTGYTFGSGTRLTVV.

The J gene is TRBJ2-5, the V gene TRBV6-2 or TRBV6-3; 11 bases agree with TRBD2. Germline trimming cut 6 bases from V and 5 bases from J; bases unmatched to any gene: 8. The germline V gene has CDR1 MNHEY and CDR2 SVGEGT. This CDR3 spans 15 amino acids. The CDR3 loop is CASSSGASGGETQYF. CDR3 nucleotides: TGTGCCAGCAGCTCTGGGGCTAGCGGGGGGGAGACCCAGTACTTC.

The chain is built from TRBV20-1 and TRBJ1-1; D gene uncertain. Per germline, CDR1 DFQATT and CDR2 SNEGSKA (reference sequence). V was trimmed by 0 bases and J by 4 bases, leaving 6 bases between them. The CDR3 runs 12 residues. The CDR3 is CSARERATEAFF. The CDR3 coding sequence is TGCAGTGCTAGAGAAAGGGCCACTGAAGCTTTCTTT.

The chain uses TRBV10-3 and TRBJ2-5, with TRBD2 matching over 8 bases. The CDR3 extends over 14 amino acids. The trim removed 3 bases at V and 4 bases at J, leaving 4 bases unmatched. Germline V gene lookup returns CDR1 ENHRY and CDR2 SYGVKD. The CDR3 loop reads CAISEFAGGETQYF. In nucleotides, the CDR3 is TGTGCCATCAGTGAATTTGCGGGGGGAGAGACCCAGTACTTC.

This chain links TRBV12-3 or TRBV12-4 with TRBJ2-7; no clear D gene. The CDR3 is 11 residues long. V was clipped by 3 bases and J by 6 bases, with 6 bases between them. CDR3 DNA sequence: TGTGCCAGCAGTTTCCGGGCCGAGCAGTACTTC. This encodes CASSFRAEQYF.

A few counts support this clonotype. The CDR3 protein is CASLAGTNTGELFF. The CDR3 nucleotides are TGTGCCAGCCTCGCAGGGACGAACACCGGGGAGCTGTTTTTT. This sequence joins TRBV2 and TRBJ2-2, with D possibly matching TRBD1 (5 bases). CDR3 length: 14 residues. CDR1 is SNHLY and CDR2 is FYNNEI in the germline V gene. V was pared by 8 bases and J by 0 bases, with 10 bases between.

Of note for this clonotype: One end of the junction fails to match germline, which may point to a read error. The chain employs TRBV6-5 and TRBJ2-1; TRBD1 or TRBD2 may be the D gene (6 bases each). CDR1 and CDR2 from the germline V gene are MNHEY and SVGAGI. The CDR3 is 14 amino acids. For the CDR3, the DNA is TGTGCCAGCGGCGGGGTGGGGACACAAGAGACCCAGCACTTC. Translating gives CASGGVGTQETQHF.

The J gene is TRBJ2-1, the V gene TRBV12-3 or TRBV12-4, with D maybe TRBD2 (6 bases). Deletions cut 7 bases from V and 2 bases from J, with 21 bases between. The CDR3 covers 17 residues. In DNA, the CDR3 is TGTGCCAGCATTTACACCCTCGGAGGGGCCCCCTACAATGAGCAGTTCTTC. Translated: CASIYTLGGAPYNEQFF.